This T cell receptor beta chain was profiled in a study of long-term antiretroviral therapy in people with HIV. CDR1 GTSNPN and CDR2 SVGIG come from the germline V gene (reference sequence). The CDR3 runs 15 residues. V was clipped by 0 bases and J by 9 bases, with 18 bases between them. They ran version v3.0 of the immunoSEQ assay at survey level. Per-sample TRB depth target: about 40,000-55,000 T-cell genomes. Only in-frame clones appear in the TCRdb table, and some are missing; sequencing was by immunoSEQ multiplex PCR. The sample has 14,000 or so clones; approximately 85% are singletons. This clone showed up just once. What it binds is not known. General study findings and limits: Dominance of pre-ART expanded clones persisted, fluctuating and often declining after ART. Drawn between the mid-2000s and the late 2010s, the blood was possibly obtained under older ART regimens.

The TCR was taken from a man aged 35 to 55 with HIV. The sample was unsorted PBMCs, taken 6.2 years after starting antiretroviral therapy. This rearrangement joins TRBV30 to TRBJ2-1, with a weak D call TRBD2 (6 bases). The CDR3 loop is CAWSVPSRLEGEQFF. The CDR3 DNA reads TGTGCCTGGAGTGTACCCTCGCGACTAGAGGGTGAGCAGTTCTTC. The full variable domain, in which reference TRBV30 and TRBJ2-1 provide the parts outside the CDR3, is SQTIHQWPATLVQPVGSPLSLECTVEGTSNPNLYWYRQAAGRGLQLLFYSVGIGQISSEVPQNLSASRPQDRQFILSSKKLLLSDSGFYLCAWSVPSRLEGEQFFGPGTRLTVL.